Each of the 11 T cell receptor beta chains below was sequenced from the same sample in a study of CD8 T cells in Susac syndrome. cDNA came from about 0.5 to 1 ug RNA primed by random hexamers. One entry per CDR3 protein results from TCRdb running MiXCR on the immunoSEQ multiplex PCR reads. The data hold over 100,000 distinct CDR3 sequences, with 90% to 98% observed a single time. Sequencing was carried out using CD4+ T cells from PBMCs. These receptors originate from a human donor in good health.

The rearrangement links TRBV6-5 to TRBJ2-5, with a possible D match to TRBD1 (6 bases). Germline CDR1 and CDR2: MNHEY and SVGAGI. Trimming stripped 4 bases from V and 5 bases from J, with 14 bases between. The CDR3 contains 14 residues. The CDR3 loop reads CASSSQGSWETQYF. The CDR3 DNA reads as TGTGCCAGCAGTTCCCAGGGGTCGTGGGAGACCCAGTACTTC.

The sample holds one count of this clonotype. V gene TRBV18 combines with J gene TRBJ1-5, with TRBD1 matching over 7 bases. The CDR3 consists of 15 residues. Germline V gene lookup returns CDR1 KGHSH and CDR2 LQKENI. V was clipped by 4 bases and J by 0 bases; unmatched bases: 3. The CDR3 DNA is TGTGCCAGCTCACGGACAGGCAATAGCAATCAGCCCCAGCATTTT. Amino acids: CASSRTGNSNQPQHF.

The chain recombines TRBV19 with TRBJ2-3; D gene unclear. CDR3 length: 15 residues. V lost 5 bases to trimming and J lost 0 bases, with 12 bases between them. Germline V CDR1 and CDR2: LNHDA, SQIVND (reference sequence). In DNA form, the CDR3 reads TGTGCCAGTAGTCTGGGCAGCAAAAGCACAGATACGCAGTATTTT. Its protein product is CASSLGSKSTDTQYF. The full variable domain, with the rest looked up from reference TRBV19 and TRBJ2-3, is DGGITQSPKYLFRKEGQNVTLSCEQNLNHDAMYWYRQDPGQGLRLIYYSQIVNDFQKGDIAEGYSVSREKKESFPLTVTSAQKNPTAFYLCASSLGSKSTDTQYFGPGTRLTVL.

A single count supports this clonotype. The rearrangement joins TRBV29-1 to TRBJ2-7, with D perhaps matching TRBD2 (6 bases). The CDR3 is made up of 12 amino acids. V dropped 2 bases and J dropped 6 bases, with 11 bases sitting between them. Germline V gene sequence: CDR1 SQVTM, CDR2 ANQGSEA. The CDR3 DNA sequence: TGCAGCGTTGAAATAAGGGGAGGCGAGCAGTACTTC. Its translation is CSVEIRGGEQYF.

The chain has TRBV29-1 and TRBJ2-1, with 7 nucleotides matching TRBD1. Germline CDR1 reads SQVTM; CDR2 reads ANQGSEA. The V segment lost 5 bases and the J segment 4 bases; nucleotides outside the gene matches: 8. This CDR3 is 14 amino acids long. The CDR3 loop reads CSVITGDPYNEQFF. CDR3 nucleotide sequence: TGCAGCGTTATAACAGGGGACCCATACAATGAGCAGTTCTTC.

Only one count was recorded for this clonotype. The V call is TRBV4-1, the J call TRBJ2-4; the D is unclear. The CDR3 loop spans 15 amino acids. V was shortened by 0 bases and J by 7 bases, with 13 bases between the two germline ends. Germline V CDR1 and CDR2: MGHRA, YSYEKL. The CDR3 DNA sequence: TGCGCCAGCAGCCAAGAGGGTAGGCAGGCTAACATTCAGTACTTC. It codes for CASSQEGRQANIQYF.

This chain joins TRBV30 and TRBJ2-7; D is unresolved. In germline, CDR1 is GTSNPN, CDR2 SVGIG (reference sequence). CDR3 length equals 13 residues. With 8 bases removed from V and 2 bases from J, the gap between germline ends came to 16 bases. CDR3 region: CAVRTTAAYEQYF. The DNA for the CDR3 is TGTGCCGTCCGTACAACAGCAGCCTACGAGCAGTACTTC.

This clonotype was detected once. This chain links TRBV18 with TRBJ2-5, with 8 bases identical to TRBD1. Germline lookup yields CDR1 KGHSH and CDR2 LQKENI. After removal of 3 bases from V and 4 bases from J, the junction contained 7 bases not matched to a gene. The CDR3 length is 15 residues. CDR3 sequence reads: CASSPYPDRGETQYF. The CDR3 coding sequence is TGTGCCAGCTCACCCTATCCAGACAGGGGAGAGACCCAGTACTTC.

This clonotype was observed once. The CDR3 reads CASSQYTGYAYEQYF. The DNA for the CDR3 is TGCGCCAGCAGTCAATACACGGGGTACGCCTACGAGCAGTACTTC. The gene calls are TRBV23-1 and TRBJ2-7, with D perhaps matching TRBD2 (5 bases). TRBV23-1 is sorted into the ORF group, with uncertain function. The ends were cut back, 1 base at V and 2 bases at J, with 12 bases in the middle. This CDR3 spans 15 amino acids.

The V gene is TRBV20-1, the J gene TRBJ2-5, with TRBD2 identical over 12 bases. Germline assignment: CDR1 DFQATT and CDR2 SNEGSKA (reference sequence). The CDR3 is 17 amino acids. Trimming cost V 2 bases and J 3 bases; bases outside gene matches: 10. CDR3: CSARSSGLAGGEETQYF. The DNA of the CDR3 is TGCAGTGCTAGATCCTCTGGGCTAGCGGGAGGGGAAGAGACCCAGTACTTC.

V and J are TRBV5-6 and TRBJ2-6; a weak D match, TRBD1 (6 bases). V lost 3 bases, J lost 4 bases, and 14 bases lay in between. CDR1 and CDR2 from the germline V gene are SGHDT and YYEEEE. The CDR3 runs 16 residues. CDR3 DNA sequence: TGTGCCAGCAGCTCGCCCCCAGGGGTCGGGGCCAACGTCCTGACTTTC. Its protein is CASSSPPGVGANVLTF.